This TCR beta chain was sequenced in a study of T cells after yellow fever vaccination. General study results and limits: On re-exposure, the response was weaker but peaked faster, at day 5 versus 15.

UMIs and a universal primer site were added when TCR cDNA was made by 5'RACE template switching. TCRdb used MiXCR to reprocess the 5' RACE reads, holding one entry per CDR3 protein. The data show around 310,000 distinct CDR3 sequences, with over 8% seen just once and more than 15% held by the top ten. Concerning this clonotype: Its target is unknown.

Germline V gene lookup returns CDR1 SGHRS and CDR2 YFSETQ. The CDR3 is 14 residues long. Trimming took 2 bases from V and 7 from J, leaving 12 bases between them. This receptor was identified in a man in his late teens or twenties who received the YFV17D yellow fever vaccine. The rearrangement links TRBV5-1 to TRBJ1-4, with TRBD1 as a possible D gene (6 bases). The input for sequencing was PBMCs, taken on the day of the first yellow fever vaccination. The CDR3 DNA is TGCGCCAGCAGCTTTGGTCAGGGGAGTGAAAAACTGTTTTTT. This gives the protein CASSFGQGSEKLFF.